These 14 T cell receptor beta chains originate from one sample sequenced in a study of T cell repertoires in cytomegalovirus infection. One entry per CDR3 protein, called by TCRdb with MiXCR from the reads. The sample holds about 400,000 distinct CDR3 sequences; about a sixth are singletons and the top ten take around 8.6%. Sequencing used PBMCs. The receptors derive from a human donor in good health (CMV status not recorded). Some clones in this sample may be carry-over from other donors' samples.

This clonotype was observed a few times. J is TRBJ1-3 and V is TRBV7-2; perhaps TRBD1 as D (5 bases). Trimming removed 3 bases from V and 3 bases from J, with 6 bases in between. Germline V CDR1 and CDR2: SGHTA, FQGNSA. The CDR3 spans 13 residues. CDR3 residues: CASSFQGGNTIYF. The DNA for the CDR3 is TGTGCCAGCAGCTTCCAGGGTGGAAACACCATATATTTT.

Remarks on this clonotype: Given a much more abundant clone one base away, this may be a read error. V usage is TRBV7-2 and J usage is TRBJ2-1, with TRBD2 matching over 8 bases. Germline loops: CDR1 SGHTA, CDR2 FQGNSA. The CDR3 length is 16 residues. In DNA form, the CDR3 reads TGTGCCAGCAGCTTGGCCGGCGGGGGGTACTTCAATGCGCAGTTCTTC. Translated, it gives CASSLAGGGYFNAQFF. Supplemented by reference TRBV7-2 and TRBJ2-1, the full variable domain reads GAGVSQSPSNKVTEKGKDVELRCDPISGHTALYWYRQSLGQGLEFLIYFQGNSAPDKSGLPSDRFSAERTGGSVSTLTIQRTQQEDSAVYLCASSLAGGGYFNAQFFGPGTRLTVL.

The chain carries TRBV4-2 and TRBJ1-1; a possible D gene is TRBD1 (5 bases). V was clipped by 1 base and J by 1 base, with 10 bases between them. Germline-derived CDR1 and CDR2 are LGHNA and YNFKEQ. The CDR3 spans 15 residues. The CDR3 spells CASSQVHGQNTEAFF. The CDR3 DNA reads TGTGCCAGCAGCCAAGTTCACGGACAGAACACTGAAGCTTTCTTT.

The chain recombines TRBV9 with TRBJ2-3; 12 bases align to TRBD2. This CDR3 spans 15 amino acids. With 4 bases clipped from V and 4 bases from J, the junction kept 4 bases outside the gene matches. The V gene's germline CDR1 is SGDLS and CDR2 YYNGEE. The CDR3 region has the DNA TGTGCCAGCAGCTCGACTAGCGGGAGCCCAGATACGCAGTATTTT. Its translation: CASSSTSGSPDTQYF.

This clonotype showed up many times. J is TRBJ2-2 and V is TRBV7-2, with D possibly matching TRBD1 (5 bases). V was pared by 5 bases and J by 4 bases, with 11 bases between. The CDR3 covers 14 residues. Germline CDR1 is SGHTA and CDR2 is FQGNSA. The CDR3 bases are TGTGCCAGCAGCCCCGTCAGGGTCACCGGGGAGCTGTTTTTT. Translating it yields CASSPVRVTGELFF. Supplemented by reference TRBV7-2 and TRBJ2-2, the full variable domain reads GAGVSQSPSNKVTEKGKDVELRCDPISGHTALYWYRQSLGQGLEFLIYFQGNSAPDKSGLPSDRFSAERTGGSVSTLTIQRTQQEDSAVYLCASSPVRVTGELFFGEGSRLTVL.

This clonotype has ten or more counts. This chain uses TRBV7-2 with TRBJ2-1; D perhaps matches TRBD2 (5 bases). CDR1 and CDR2 (germline): SGHTA, FQGNSA. The germline V and J ends were trimmed by 5 bases and 4 bases, with 9 bases remaining between them. The CDR3 has 13 amino acids. CDR3 in amino acids: CASSPTIYNEQFF. CDR3 in DNA: TGTGCCAGCAGCCCGACTATTTACAATGAGCAGTTCTTC.

This clonotype was seen only a few times. The chain combines TRBV20-1 with TRBJ1-1; 9 bases map to TRBD1. V trimming: 6 bases; J trimming: 5 bases; junction bases outside the gene matches: 4. The CDR3 contains 12 residues. Germline assignment: CDR1 DFQATT and CDR2 SNEGSKA (reference sequence). CDR3 amino acids: CSAATGGTEAFF. In nucleotides, the CDR3 is TGCAGTGCAGCGACAGGGGGTACTGAAGCTTTCTTT.

There are a few counts of this clonotype. The chain has TRBV5-6 and TRBJ2-5; D call uncertain. Germline V gene data show CDR1 as SGHDT and CDR2 as YYEEEE. CDR3 size: 12 residues. The germline V and J ends were trimmed by 0 bases and 10 bases, with 10 bases remaining between them. In DNA, the CDR3 is TGTGCCAGCAGCTTGGTTGCTTCAAGCCAGTACTTC. This sequence encodes CASSLVASSQYF.

V and J are TRBV12-3 or TRBV12-4 and TRBJ1-5; tentative D call: TRBD1 (5 bases). The CDR3 extends over 16 amino acids. V gave up 1 base and J gave up 2 bases, with 12 bases separating them. DNA for the CDR3: TGTGCCAGCAGTTTAGATTGGCAGGGAGGCAATCAGCCCCAGCATTTT. It is translated as CASSLDWQGGNQPQHF.

This clonotype was counted ten times or more. The rearrangement links TRBV10-3 to TRBJ2-5; D is ambiguous. V lost 8 bases to trimming and J lost 2 bases, with 15 bases between them. This CDR3 has 14 residues. Germline V gene data show CDR1 as ENHRY and CDR2 as SYGVKD. The CDR3 coding sequence is TGTGCCATCGCCCGACGGACGGATCAAGAGACCCAGTACTTC. Its translation: CAIARRTDQETQYF.

The table lists this clonotype with many counts. The J gene is TRBJ2-1, the V gene TRBV7-2, with D possibly being TRBD2 (6 bases). Germline V gene lookup returns CDR1 SGHTA and CDR2 FQGNSA. V lost 7 bases to trimming and J lost 5 bases, with 15 bases between them. This CDR3 contains 14 residues. In nucleotides, the CDR3 is TGTGCCAGCAAGCCTTCAGCGGGTAACAATGAGCAGTTCTTC. Its protein is CASKPSAGNNEQFF.

The chain combines TRBV7-8 with TRBJ2-7; 9 bases map to TRBD2. Germline-derived CDR1 and CDR2 are SGHVS and FQNEAQ. The junction had 7 bases not matched to a gene; V was cut back by 2 bases and J by 2 bases. The length of the CDR3 is 16 residues. The CDR3 region has the DNA TGTGCCAGCAGCTTATTCGCTAGCGGGGCCCCCTACGAGCAGTACTTC. Translated, it gives CASSLFASGAPYEQYF.

This clonotype was seen a handful of times. V and J are TRBV7-4 and TRBJ2-4; no clear D gene. V was clipped by 5 bases and J by 6 bases, with 8 bases between them. CDR1 is SGHVT and CDR2 is SQSDAQ in the germline V gene. This CDR3 has 12 residues. This CDR3 is CASSLQRNIQYF. DNA for the CDR3: TGTGCCAGCAGCCTTCAAAGAAACATTCAGTACTTC.

The rearrangement uses TRBV15 and TRBJ1-2; D uncertain. Deletions cut 1 base from V and 8 bases from J, with 8 bases between. Germline V gene lookup returns CDR1 LNHNV and CDR2 YYDKDF (reference sequence). The CDR3 is made up of 12 amino acids. Written as DNA, the CDR3 is TGTGCCACCAGCAGAGGGTCCCGGGGCTACACCTTC. It yields the protein CATSRGSRGYTF.